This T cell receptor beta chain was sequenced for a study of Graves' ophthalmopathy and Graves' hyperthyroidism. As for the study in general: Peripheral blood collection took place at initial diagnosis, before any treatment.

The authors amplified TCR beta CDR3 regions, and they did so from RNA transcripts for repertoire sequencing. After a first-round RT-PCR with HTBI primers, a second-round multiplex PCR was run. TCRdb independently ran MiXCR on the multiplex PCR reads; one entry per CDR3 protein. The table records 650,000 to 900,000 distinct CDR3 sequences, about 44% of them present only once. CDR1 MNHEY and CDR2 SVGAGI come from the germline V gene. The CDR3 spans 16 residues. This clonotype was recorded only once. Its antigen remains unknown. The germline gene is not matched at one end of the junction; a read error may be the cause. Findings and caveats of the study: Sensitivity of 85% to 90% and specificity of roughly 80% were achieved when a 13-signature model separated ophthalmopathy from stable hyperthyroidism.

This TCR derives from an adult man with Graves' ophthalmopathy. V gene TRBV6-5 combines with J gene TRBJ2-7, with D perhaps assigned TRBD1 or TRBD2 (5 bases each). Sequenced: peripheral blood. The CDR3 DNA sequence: TGTGCCAGCAGTAAAAGATCCGGGACGTACTCCCACGAGCAGTACTTC. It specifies CASSKRSGTYSHEQYF.